This T cell receptor beta chain derives from a study of blood T cell repertoires in COVID-19. Study-wide context: The study drew acute and convalescent COVID-19 samples from the United States, Italy and Spain. Nucleic acid was either cDNA or gDNA, and it came from T cells, B-cell-depleted T cells, or PBMCs.

From germline, CDR1 is SGHKS and CDR2 YYEKEE (reference sequence). The CDR3 contains 16 residues. The trim removed 0 bases at V and 0 bases at J, leaving 6 bases unmatched. In the original workflow: Estimation of nucleated cell counts relied on the amplification of reference gene primers. Repertoires were generated with immunoSEQ multiplex PCR, while TCRdb's copy carries only in-frame clones and drops some. V, J and clone size reflect that table, while D and trimming were determined from the DNA. The sample yields just under 150,000 clones, about 86% seen once. This receptor was obtained from a woman in her 50s with active or convalescent COVID-19. The chain carries TRBV5-5 and TRBJ2-7; 7 nucleotides agree with TRBD2. Sequenced input: peripheral blood. CDR3 DNA: TGTGCCAGCAGCTTGGCCGCCGGGGGGATCTCCTACGAGCAGTACTTC. Translation: CASSLAAGGISYEQYF.